This T cell receptor beta chain was identified during a study of cytomegalovirus exposure and HLA in healthy donors. The overall study: Genotyping of some 390 donors showed that around 86% belonged to the Caucasian-associated ancestry cluster.

The CDR3 has 14 amino acids. The germline CDR1 and CDR2 sequences are SGHKS and YYEKEE (reference sequence). V was pared by 5 bases and J by 4 bases, with 8 bases of the junction left unmatched. With 60 Vbeta and 13 Jbeta primers, the PCR was carried out. The assay was immunoSEQ multiplex PCR, and TCRdb's table has in-frame clones only and misses some. The sample lists 85,000 to 120,000 clones; approximately 64% were seen once. Source material: PBMCs. The TCR comes from a human donor in good health. The rearrangement joins TRBV5-5 to TRBJ1-1, with TRBD1 identical over 7 bases. Here the CDR3 reads CASRQGLGGTEAFF. The CDR3 DNA sequence: TGTGCCAGCAGACAGGGGCTCGGCGGCACTGAAGCTTTCTTT.